This T cell receptor beta chain was obtained from a study of OX40 agonist ivuxolimab in advanced cancers. At the level of the whole study: The costimulatory receptor OX40 (CD134) was targeted by ivuxolimab, a fully human IgG2 agonistic monoclonal antibody. Intravenous ivuxolimab was administered to patients every 2 weeks at six dose levels: 0.01, 0.1, 0.3, 1.5, 3 and 10 mg/kg. Of the approximately 53 patients in dose escalation, around 20 had hepatocellular carcinoma, some 15 had melanoma, 9 had renal cell carcinoma and 9 had head and neck cancer. In the dose-escalation cohort, more than 80% of patients were male, and the mean age was 60 years with a range of roughly 20 to 80. Patients were allowed to have had prior anti-PD-1, anti-PD-L1 or anti-CTLA-4 therapy, and 30% to 40% of the dose-escalation patients had previously received checkpoint inhibitors. Three dose-escalation patients achieved partial responses, one with hepatocellular carcinoma and two with cutaneous melanoma. Peripheral TCRbeta sequencing was intended to test whether TCR sequence diversity was altered and clonal T-cell expansion was caused by ivuxolimab. The paper covers the monotherapy dose-escalation part of the phase I ivuxolimab trial, which included N of about 50 patients. The paper as a whole reports these results and caveats: In partial responders in the 0.1-3.0 mg/kg groups, normalized peripheral clonal expansion was found to be among the lowest, especially among CD8+ T cells. Low levels of normalized T-cell clonal expansion were also seen in some patients who did not respond. Antigen specificity was not determined for the clonally expanded peripheral T cells. At doses of 0.1 to 3.0 mg/kg, clonal expansion of both CD4+ and CD8+ T cells in blood was seen between baseline and week 6. After ivuxolimab, expanded clones were on average more numerous among CD8+ T cells than among CD4+ T cells.

The trial excluded patients who had a history of autoimmune disease or were on systemic immunosuppression. Peripheral blood for TCR sequencing was collected from all dose cohorts at baseline, on cycle 4 day 1, and on cycle 7 day 1. Samples were obtained from an open-label, multicenter, first-in-human phase I dose-escalation trial of ivuxolimab. Adults with locally advanced or metastatic melanoma, renal cell, hepatocellular, or head and neck squamous cell carcinoma were enrolled in the trial. Before TCR sequencing, CD4+ T cells and CD8+ T cells from peripheral blood were sorted into separate populations. Genomic DNA was extracted from sorted cells for sequencing of the TCRbeta CDR3 region. TCRbeta CDR3 regions were sequenced using the immunoSEQ Assay. What TCRdb holds here is the immuneACCESS table cut down to in-frame rearrangements. Part of the clones is not present; checked against another copy, under half of the missing clones reflect an unresolved V gene, and the others are unexplained. The sample data list about 64,000 clones, and roughly nine tenths of these were observed just once. In total, the top ten clones hold roughly 5.1% of the sample.

This clone occurred once. There is no known antigen for this receptor. No base qualities exist here, and no much larger clone lies one base off it. Inclusive of the bounding cysteine and phenylalanine, the CDR3 is 13 residues long. Just CDR3 DNA is preserved here, 39 bases in frame from base 1. From the germline V gene (reference sequence), CDR1 is MNHEY and CDR2 is SMNVEV. Trimming takes 3 bases from V and 7 bases from J, and the germline ends sit 7 bases apart. The material was CD4+ or CD8+ T cells sorted from blood, obtained in a trial of the OX40 agonist ivuxolimab. The receptor was isolated from an adult with an advanced solid tumor such as melanoma, head and neck, liver or kidney cancer. The chain is made from TRBV27 and TRBJ1-6, with the D gene call left open. The sequence in DNA is TGTGCCAGCAGTTTTCCGGGAAATTCACCCCTCCACTTT. The resulting protein is CASSFPGNSPLHF.